This T cell receptor (beta chain) was recorded in a study of PD-L1 blockade in urothelial cancer. The time point here: pretreatment peripheral blood. Produced via immunoSEQ multiplex PCR; TCRdb's table is partial and in-frame only. The repertoire consists of approximately 50,000 clones, with around 84% occurring once and the leading ten covering roughly 2.9%. The CDR3 sequence is 17 residues long. Germline V gives CDR1 LNHNV, CDR2 YYDKDF (reference sequence). V gave up 2 bases and J gave up 0 bases; unmatched junction bases: 5. The sequencing used PBMCs, collected around atezolizumab (anti-PD-L1) treatment. This sequence joins TRBV15 and TRBJ2-4, with 9 nucleotides matching TRBD2. This TCR derives from a man aged 70 or older with urothelial cancer. In DNA form, the CDR3 reads TGTGCCACCAGCAGAAAAGCAGCGGGGGGAGCCAAAAACATTCAGTACTTC. Protein sequence: CATSRKAAGGAKNIQYF.